This T cell receptor beta chain was retrieved from a study of sequential checkpoint blockade in melanoma. Treatment of the sample: randomized to nivolumab then ipilimumab (arm A) or the reverse (arm B). Trimming removed 0 bases at V and 4 bases at J, with 13 bases between. The V gene's germline CDR1 is GTSNPN and CDR2 SVGIG (reference sequence). The CDR3 sequence is 15 residues long. TCRdb keeps only in-frame clones here, not all; method: immunoSEQ multiplex PCR. The data contain under 15,000 clones, 82% of them seen just once; the ten biggest clones take up approximately 7.9%. This clonotype originated in a human donor with melanoma. The sample here was CD8+ T cells sorted from blood (inferred from file names), taken from a patient given nivolumab and ipilimumab in sequence. The V gene is TRBV30, the J gene TRBJ1-3; D not resolved. The CDR3 region is CAWSVPEETGNTIYF. The CDR3 DNA follows: TGTGCCTGGAGTGTACCCGAAGAAACAGGAAACACCATATATTTT.